These 25 T cell receptor beta chains were sequenced from one sample in a study of T cells expressing NK-cell markers. From its re-call of the 5' RACE reads, TCRdb lists each CDR3 protein once, without DNA. Found here are a few hundred thousand distinct CDR3 sequences; the top ten clones hold around 5%. Sequenced material: blood T cells: a sorted CD56 or NKG2C T cell subset, CD4+ or CD8+ T cells, or bulk PBMC T cells (not recorded which). These receptors came from a man between 18 and 69 years old in good health.

V gene TRBV10-3 combines with J gene TRBJ1-1. This CDR3 has 13 amino acids. Looked up from germline, CDR1 is ENHRY and CDR2 is SYGVKD. The CDR3 loop is CAIGRVPDTEAFF.

The gene calls are TRBV6-5 and TRBJ2-7; the TRBD1 assignment by TCRdb is unverifiable without DNA. CDR3 length: 14 residues. CDR1 and CDR2 (germline): MNHEY, SVGAGI. CDR3 region: CASSSDMVSPEQYF.

This chain uses TRBV7-6 with TRBJ2-2; TCRdb's D call of TRBD2 is untestable without DNA. Germline CDR1 reads SGHVS; CDR2 reads FNYEAQ. This CDR3 has 18 amino acids. The CDR3 is CASSSTAAGPANTGELFF.

The J gene is TRBJ1-5, the V gene TRBV19. Per the germline V gene, CDR1 is LNHDA and CDR2 is SQIVND (reference sequence). The CDR3 consists of 12 residues. CDR3: CASSMVSRPQHF.

The J gene is TRBJ2-3, the V gene TRBV28; TCRdb selects TRBD1, and the lack of DNA leaves this call unchecked. CDR3 length equals 13 residues. From germline, CDR1 is MDHEN and CDR2 SYDVKM. CDR3 in amino acids: CASSMDPGDTQYF.

The chain is built from TRBV10-3 and TRBJ2-1; TCRdb proposes TRBD1, but this gene call is untestable without DNA. Germline CDR1 is ENHRY and CDR2 is SYGVKD. There are 15 residues in the CDR3. CDR3 in amino acids: CATATGSQSYNEQFF.

The rearrangement links TRBV5-1 to TRBJ2-2; the TCRdb call, TRBD1, lacks DNA for checking. Per the germline V gene, CDR1 is SGHRS and CDR2 is YFSETQ. CDR3 length: 15 residues. The CDR3 loop is CASSLAGTAGGELFF.

The chain uses TRBV7-3 and TRBJ2-1; lacking DNA, the TRBD1 call made by TCRdb goes unchecked. CDR1 and CDR2 (germline): SGHTA, FQGTGA. The CDR3 covers 15 residues. This CDR3 is CASSPIPTGGGEQFF.

The chain links TRBV20-1 to TRBJ1-6; TCRdb's D call, TRBD1, is unchecked because there is no DNA. There are 14 residues in the CDR3. From germline, CDR1 is DFQATT and CDR2 SNEGSKA (reference sequence). The CDR3 is CSASHRGGNSPLHF.

The gene calls are TRBV2 and TRBJ2-3; TCRdb gives TRBD1 as the D gene, but with no DNA this cannot be confirmed. The CDR3 spans 14 residues. Per the germline V gene, CDR1 is SNHLY and CDR2 is FYNNEI. This CDR3 reads CASTGDGRGNTQYF.

This chain connects TRBV6-2 or TRBV6-3 to TRBJ2-5. The CDR3 is made up of 14 amino acids. CDR1 and CDR2 from the germline V gene are MNHEY and SVGEGT. This CDR3 is CASSYSANWETQYF.

The chain couples TRBV3-1 to TRBJ2-1; no DNA is available, so the TRBD1 call from TCRdb remains unchecked. There are 17 residues in the CDR3. Germline V gene sequence: CDR1 LGHDT, CDR2 YNNKEL (reference sequence). The CDR3 region is CASSQDMGGLSYNEQFF.

This sequence joins TRBV12-3 or TRBV12-4 and TRBJ1-5. This CDR3 is built from 14 residues. The CDR3 reads CASSFRPRNQPQHF.

The rearrangement uses TRBV5-1 and TRBJ1-6; as DNA is missing, the TRBD1 call by TCRdb cannot be tested. The CDR3 is 16 amino acids. Germline V gene sequence: CDR1 SGHRS, CDR2 YFSETQ. CDR3 region: CASSVSWDRDNSPLHF.

The rearrangement links TRBV7-8 to TRBJ2-7; TCRdb's assignment of TRBD1 cannot be checked, as there is no DNA. There are 14 residues in the CDR3. Germline-derived CDR1 and CDR2 are SGHVS and FQNEAQ. CDR3: CASSLAGQAYEQYF.

The rearrangement uses TRBV6-1 and TRBJ2-2; the D call of TRBD2 rests on TCRdb alone, since no DNA is present to check it. The germline gives CDR1 MNHNS, CDR2 SASEGT. This CDR3 has 16 residues. The CDR3 is CASSGQTSGGFGELFF.

The rearrangement joins TRBV12-3 or TRBV12-4 to TRBJ1-2. The CDR3 is 14 residues long. CDR3 residues: CASSSSSWSYGYTF.

The genes are TRBV7-6 and TRBJ1-1; TCRdb reports TRBD1, a call that lacks DNA to check it against. The CDR3 loop spans 16 amino acids. Per germline, CDR1 SGHVS and CDR2 FNYEAQ. The CDR3 spells CASSRFTSGVDTEAFF.

V and J are TRBV20-1 and TRBJ1-6; TCRdb reports TRBD1, a call that lacks DNA to check it against. The CDR3 is 16 amino acids. Germline V gene lookup returns CDR1 DFQATT and CDR2 SNEGSKA (reference sequence). Here the CDR3 reads CSATAGAMSNNSPLHF.

The genes are TRBV5-5 and TRBJ2-7; TCRdb's assignment of TRBD1 cannot be checked, as there is no DNA. This CDR3 region has 16 residues. Germline CDR1 and CDR2: SGHKS and YYEKEE (reference sequence). The CDR3 loop is CASSFLAGTGPIEQYF.

The chain combines TRBV7-7 with TRBJ2-3; TCRdb outputs TRBD2, but without DNA this stays unchecked. The CDR3 consists of 15 residues. Germline CDR1 and CDR2: SSHAT and FNYEAQ (reference sequence). CDR3: CASSLGTSGGDTQYF.

The rearrangement links TRBV20-1 to TRBJ2-1; the TCRdb call, TRBD2, lacks DNA for checking. CDR3 length: 15 amino acids. Per germline, CDR1 DFQATT and CDR2 SNEGSKA (reference sequence). This CDR3 reads CSADRLAGVRDEQFF.

The gene calls are TRBV12-3 or TRBV12-4 and TRBJ2-7; TCRdb names TRBD2, which stays unverified in the absence of DNA. This CDR3 is 15 amino acids long. The CDR3 sequence is CASRGLGGGTYEQYF.

The genes are TRBV19 and TRBJ2-1; TCRdb gives TRBD2 as the D gene, but with no DNA this cannot be confirmed. The CDR3 spans 16 residues. Germline loops: CDR1 LNHDA, CDR2 SQIVND (reference sequence). The CDR3 is CASSTLLAGLNNEQFF. Full variable domain (rest looked up from reference TRBV19 and TRBJ2-1): DGGITQSPKYLFRKEGQNVTLSCEQNLNHDAMYWYRQDPGQGLRLIYYSQIVNDFQKGDIAEGYSVSREKKESFPLTVTSAQKNPTAFYLCASSTLLAGLNNEQFFGPGTRLTVL.

This chain connects TRBV7-8 to TRBJ1-5; as DNA is missing, the TRBD1 call by TCRdb cannot be tested. CDR1 SGHVS and CDR2 FQNEAQ come from the germline V gene. The CDR3 consists of 16 residues. Here the CDR3 reads CASSLGGAQGDQPQHF.